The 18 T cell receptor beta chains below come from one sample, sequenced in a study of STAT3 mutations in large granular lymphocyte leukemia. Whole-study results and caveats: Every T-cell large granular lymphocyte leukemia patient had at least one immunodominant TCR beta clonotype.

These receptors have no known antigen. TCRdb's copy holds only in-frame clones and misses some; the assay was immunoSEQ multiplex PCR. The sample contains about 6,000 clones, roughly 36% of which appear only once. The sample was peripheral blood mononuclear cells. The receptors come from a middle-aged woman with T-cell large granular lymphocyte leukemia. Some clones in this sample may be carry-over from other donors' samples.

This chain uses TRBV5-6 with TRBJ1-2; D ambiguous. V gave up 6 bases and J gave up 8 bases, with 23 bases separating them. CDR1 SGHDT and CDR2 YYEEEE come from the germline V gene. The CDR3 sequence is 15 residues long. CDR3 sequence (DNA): TGTGCCAGCAACCCTTCCCCGGGGAGGGCGGCCGGCTACACCTTC. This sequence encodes CASNPSPGRAAGYTF.

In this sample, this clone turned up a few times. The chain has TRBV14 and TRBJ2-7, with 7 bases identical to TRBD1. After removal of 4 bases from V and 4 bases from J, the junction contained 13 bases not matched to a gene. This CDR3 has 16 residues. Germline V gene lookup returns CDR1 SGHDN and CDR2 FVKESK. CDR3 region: CASSPSRDREQYEQYF. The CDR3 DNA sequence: TGTGCCAGCAGCCCTAGCCGGGACAGAGAGCAATACGAGCAGTACTTC.

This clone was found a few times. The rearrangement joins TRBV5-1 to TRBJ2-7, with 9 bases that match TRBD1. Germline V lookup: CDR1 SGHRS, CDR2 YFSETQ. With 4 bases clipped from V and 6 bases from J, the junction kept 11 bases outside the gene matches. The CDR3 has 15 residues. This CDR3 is CASSPGDREAGEQYF. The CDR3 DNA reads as TGCGCCAGCAGCCCAGGGGACAGGGAGGCGGGCGAGCAGTACTTC.

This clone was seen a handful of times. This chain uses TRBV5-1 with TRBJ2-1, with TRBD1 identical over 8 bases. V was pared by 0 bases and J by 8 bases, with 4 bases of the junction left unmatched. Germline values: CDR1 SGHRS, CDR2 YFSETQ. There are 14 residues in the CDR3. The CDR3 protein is CASSLASQGDEQFF. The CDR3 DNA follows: TGCGCCAGCAGCTTGGCCTCACAGGGGGATGAGCAGTTCTTC.

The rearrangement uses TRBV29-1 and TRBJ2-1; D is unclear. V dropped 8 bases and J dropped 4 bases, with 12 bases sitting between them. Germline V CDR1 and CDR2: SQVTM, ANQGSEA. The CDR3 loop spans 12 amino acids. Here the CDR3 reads CSTSGSYNEQFF. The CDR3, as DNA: TGCAGCACCTCCGGGTCTTACAATGAGCAGTTCTTC.

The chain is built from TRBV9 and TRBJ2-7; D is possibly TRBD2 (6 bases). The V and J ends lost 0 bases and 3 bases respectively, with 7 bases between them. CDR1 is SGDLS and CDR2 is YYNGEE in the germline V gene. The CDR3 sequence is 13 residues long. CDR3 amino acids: CASSVAAGYEQYF. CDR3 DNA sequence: TGTGCCAGCAGCGTAGCAGCGGGCTACGAGCAGTACTTC.

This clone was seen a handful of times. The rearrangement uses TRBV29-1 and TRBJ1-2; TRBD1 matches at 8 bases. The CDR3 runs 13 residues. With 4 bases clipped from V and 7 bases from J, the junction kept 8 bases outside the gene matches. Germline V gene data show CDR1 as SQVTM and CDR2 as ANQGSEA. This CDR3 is CSVGPGQGGGYTF. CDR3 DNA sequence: TGCAGCGTTGGCCCTGGACAGGGAGGTGGCTACACCTTC.

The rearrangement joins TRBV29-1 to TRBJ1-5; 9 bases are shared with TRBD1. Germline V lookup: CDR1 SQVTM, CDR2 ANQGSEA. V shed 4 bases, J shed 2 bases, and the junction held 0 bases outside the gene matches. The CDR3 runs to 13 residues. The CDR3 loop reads CSVGQGGNQPQHF. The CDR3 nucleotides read TGCAGCGTTGGACAGGGGGGCAATCAGCCCCAGCATTTT.

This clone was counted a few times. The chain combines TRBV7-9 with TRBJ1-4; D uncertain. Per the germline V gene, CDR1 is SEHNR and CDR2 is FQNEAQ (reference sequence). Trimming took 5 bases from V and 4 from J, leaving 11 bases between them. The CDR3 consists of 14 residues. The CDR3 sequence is CASSLGVINEKLFF. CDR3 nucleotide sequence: TGTGCCAGCAGCCTCGGGGTGATTAATGAAAAACTGTTTTTT.

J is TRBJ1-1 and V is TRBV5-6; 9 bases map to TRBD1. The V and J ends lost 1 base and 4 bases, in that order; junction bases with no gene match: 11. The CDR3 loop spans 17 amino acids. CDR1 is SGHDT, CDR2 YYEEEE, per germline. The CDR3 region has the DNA TGTGCCAGCAGCTTGCTGGGGACGGGACAGGGTAGCACTGAAGCTTTCTTT. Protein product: CASSLLGTGQGSTEAFF. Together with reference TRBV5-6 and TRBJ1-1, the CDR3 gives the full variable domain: DAGVTQSPTHLIKTRGQQVTLRCSPKSGHDTVSWYQQALGQGPQFIFQYYEEEERQRGNFPDRFSGHQFPNYSSELNVNALLLGDSALYLCASSLLGTGQGSTEAFFGQGTRLTVV.

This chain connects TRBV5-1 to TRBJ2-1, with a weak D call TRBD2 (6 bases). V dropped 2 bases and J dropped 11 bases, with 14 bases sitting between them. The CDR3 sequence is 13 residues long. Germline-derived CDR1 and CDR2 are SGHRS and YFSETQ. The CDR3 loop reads CASSLGTSLKQFF. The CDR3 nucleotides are TGCGCCAGCAGCTTAGGGACTTCTCTTAAGCAGTTCTTC.

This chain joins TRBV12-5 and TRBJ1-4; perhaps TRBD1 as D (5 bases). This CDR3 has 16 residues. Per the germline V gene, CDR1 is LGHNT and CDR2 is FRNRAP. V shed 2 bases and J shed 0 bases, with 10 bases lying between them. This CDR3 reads CASGLTTGTTNEKLFF. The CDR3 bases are TGTGCTAGTGGTTTGACCACAGGTACAACTAATGAAAAACTGTTTTTT.

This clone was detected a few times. CDR3 region: CASSPSSTDTQYF. Written as DNA, the CDR3 is TGTGCCAGCAGCCCATCAAGCACAGATACGCAGTATTTT. The rearrangement joins TRBV7-3 to TRBJ2-3; D call uncertain. From germline, CDR1 is SGHTA and CDR2 FQGTGA. V was clipped by 5 bases and J by 0 bases, with 6 bases between them. CDR3 length: 13 amino acids.

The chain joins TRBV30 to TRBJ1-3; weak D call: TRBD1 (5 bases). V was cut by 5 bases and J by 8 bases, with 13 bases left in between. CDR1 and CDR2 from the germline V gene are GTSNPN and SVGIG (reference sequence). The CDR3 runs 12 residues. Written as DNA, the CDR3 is TGTGCCTGGGGGGCCAGCGGACACACCATATATTTT. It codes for CAWGASGHTIYF.

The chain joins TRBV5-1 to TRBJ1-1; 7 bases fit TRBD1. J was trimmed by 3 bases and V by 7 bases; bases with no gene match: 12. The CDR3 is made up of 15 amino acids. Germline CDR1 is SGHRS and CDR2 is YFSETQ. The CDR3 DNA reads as TGCGCCAGCGCCCCCTCGACAGGGTGGGACACTGAAGCTTTCTTT. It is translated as CASAPSTGWDTEAFF.

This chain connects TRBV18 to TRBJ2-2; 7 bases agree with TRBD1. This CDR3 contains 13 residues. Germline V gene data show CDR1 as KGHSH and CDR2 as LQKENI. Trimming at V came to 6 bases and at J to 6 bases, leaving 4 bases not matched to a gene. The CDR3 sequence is CASSGQVPGELFF. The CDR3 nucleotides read TGTGCCAGCTCTGGACAGGTTCCCGGGGAGCTGTTTTTT.

CDR3 DNA sequence: TGTGCCAGCAGCGATAGGACAGGGGGCTTCACTGAAGCTTTCTTT. Amino acid sequence: CASSDRTGGFTEAFF. This chain uses TRBV7-3 with TRBJ1-1; 11 nucleotides line up with TRBD1. This CDR3 spans 15 amino acids. J was trimmed by 4 bases and V by 5 bases; bases with no gene match: 6. Per germline, CDR1 SGHTA and CDR2 FQGTGA.

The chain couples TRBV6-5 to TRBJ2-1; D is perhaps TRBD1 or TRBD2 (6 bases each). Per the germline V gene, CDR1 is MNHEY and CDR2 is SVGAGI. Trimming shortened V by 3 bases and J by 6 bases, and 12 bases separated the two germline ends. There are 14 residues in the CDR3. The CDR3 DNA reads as TGTGCCAGCAGTTATGGGGGGCTGGGCAATGAGCAGTTCTTC. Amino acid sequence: CASSYGGLGNEQFF.